This T cell receptor (beta chain) was captured by sequencing in a study of patients and donors after allogeneic stem cell transplantation. The CDR3 has 12 amino acids. V lost 1 base and J 4 bases, leaving 7 bases between the germline ends. CDR1 is SQVTM, CDR2 ANQGSEA, per germline. Via MiXCR, TCRdb re-called the RT-PCR reads, giving one row per CDR3 protein. The sample yields roughly 960,000 distinct CDR3 sequences, under 20% seen once. This chain links TRBV29-1 with TRBJ1-2, with D unresolved. Sequencing input: blood, either unsorted or a sorted T cell fraction (not recorded which). This TCR was recovered from a human donor who was either an allogeneic HSCT recipient or a stem cell or donor lymphocyte infusion donor (not recorded which). It is not recorded whose cells these are; they may come from a transplant donor. CDR3 sequence reads: CSVEGDTYGYTF. DNA for the CDR3: TGCAGCGTTGAAGGGGATACCTATGGCTACACCTTC. The variable domain in full, completed from reference TRBV29-1 and TRBJ1-2, reads SAVISQKPSRDICQRGTSLTIQCQVDSQVTMMFWYRQQPGQSLTLIATANQGSEATYESGFVIDKFPISRPNLTFSTLTVSNMSPEDSSIYLCSVEGDTYGYTFGSGTRLTVV.